These 15 T cell receptor beta chains originate from one sample sequenced in a study of early stage breast cancer tumors. Some clones are missing from TCRdb's copy, which holds only in-frame ones; the method was immunoSEQ multiplex PCR. Among some 72,000 clones, 65% to 85% were seen once, and the ten largest hold roughly 3.5%. The sequencing sample was made of blood. The receptors stem from a person aged 55-75 years with breast cancer.

This clone was seen once. This chain connects TRBV5-1 to TRBJ1-6, with 7 bases aligning to TRBD1. This CDR3 is 16 amino acids long. With 0 bases clipped from V and 10 bases from J, the junction kept 10 bases outside the gene matches. Germline V gene data show CDR1 as SGHRS and CDR2 as YFSETQ. The CDR3 nucleotides are TGCGCCAGCAGCTTGGAGGGGACAGTAGTCGGGTCACCCCTCCACTTT. Amino acid sequence: CASSLEGTVVGSPLHF.

This chain uses TRBV7-2 with TRBJ1-6; the D gene is possibly TRBD1 (5 bases). V was clipped by 6 bases and J by 5 bases, with 14 bases between them. The germline gives CDR1 SGHTA, CDR2 FQGNSA. This CDR3 is built from 15 residues. The CDR3 protein is CASSTGGRDNSPLHF. The CDR3 coding sequence is TGTGCCAGCAGTACGGGGGGAAGAGATAATTCACCCCTCCACTTT.

The rearrangement joins TRBV30 to TRBJ2-7; D is possibly TRBD2 (6 bases). The germline CDR1 and CDR2 sequences are GTSNPN and SVGIG (reference sequence). This CDR3 region has 14 residues. V was clipped by 5 bases and J by 6 bases, with 20 bases between them. In DNA, the CDR3 is TGTGCCTGGGGACTAAAAGGGACCCCCGTCGAGCAGTACTTC. Translation: CAWGLKGTPVEQYF.

This chain links TRBV10-2 with TRBJ1-1; no definite D call. The germline gives CDR1 WSHSY, CDR2 SAAADI. There are 15 residues in the CDR3. V gave up 9 bases and J gave up 0 bases, with 17 bases separating them. The CDR3 region has the DNA TGCGCCAGTTCCCCGTCCGAATCGGTGAACACTGAAGCTTTCTTT. Encoded protein: CASSPSESVNTEAFF.

This chain connects TRBV18 to TRBJ2-7; TRBD1 matches at 7 bases. The CDR3 is made up of 14 amino acids. Trimming cost V 4 bases and J 5 bases; bases outside gene matches: 8. CDR1 KGHSH and CDR2 LQKENI come from the germline V gene. The DNA of the CDR3 is TGTGCCAGCTCACTGGGGACAGATATCAACGAGCAGTACTTC. Translating it yields CASSLGTDINEQYF.

The chain is built from TRBV7-6 and TRBJ2-5; 7 nucleotides match TRBD2. The CDR3 spans 15 residues. Per the germline V gene, CDR1 is SGHVS and CDR2 is FNYEAQ. Trimming removed 1 base from V and 4 bases from J; junction bases left unmatched: 6. CDR3 nucleotide sequence: TGTGCCAGCAGCTTAGAGGGACTACCTGGAGAGACCCAGTACTTC. Translation gives CASSLEGLPGETQYF.

The chain employs TRBV5-6 and TRBJ2-1, with D possibly matching TRBD1 (6 bases). In germline, CDR1 is SGHDT, CDR2 YYEEEE. The V end was cut by 4 bases, the J end by 5 bases, with 10 bases between. The CDR3 spans 13 residues. The CDR3 DNA follows: TGTGCCAGCAGCCGTTGGACAGACAATGAGCAGTTCTTC. Protein product: CASSRWTDNEQFF.

CDR3 DNA: TGCGCCAGCAGCCCCTCCGACAGGGAGGGAGCTTTCTTT. The encoded protein is CASSPSDREGAFF. This rearrangement joins TRBV5-1 to TRBJ1-1, with 7 bases fitting TRBD1. This CDR3 contains 13 residues. The trim removed 4 bases at V and 10 bases at J, leaving 10 bases unmatched. Germline lookup yields CDR1 SGHRS and CDR2 YFSETQ. Based on the CDR3 plus reference TRBV5-1 and TRBJ1-1, the full variable domain is KAGVTQTPRYLIKTRGQQVTLSCSPISGHRSVSWYQQTPGQGLQFLFEYFSETQRNKGNFPGRFSGRQFSNSRSEMNVSTLELGDSALYLCASSPSDREGAFFGQGTRLTVV.

This clone came up a few times. The rearrangement uses TRBV19 and TRBJ1-6, with 10 positions matching TRBD1. The CDR3 is made up of 15 amino acids. Germline values: CDR1 LNHDA, CDR2 SQIVND (reference sequence). V lost 4 bases, J lost 8 bases, and 5 bases stayed unmatched. The CDR3 loop reads CASSSRDRGDSPLHF. The CDR3 DNA sequence: TGTGCCAGTAGTAGCCGGGACAGGGGAGATTCACCCCTCCACTTT.

The gene calls are TRBV7-3 and TRBJ2-3; D is unresolved. Germline V CDR1 and CDR2: SGHTA, FQGTGA. V was shortened by 4 bases and J by 3 bases, with 8 bases between the two germline ends. The CDR3 length is 13 residues. CDR3 nucleotides: TGTGCCAGCAGCTCCGGACGTACAGATACGCAGTATTTT. Translation: CASSSGRTDTQYF.

CDR3 nucleotide sequence: TGCGCCAGCAGCTTAAGGACAGGCCGTGGAAACACCATATATTTT. Translation: CASSLRTGRGNTIYF. The V call is TRBV5-1, the J call TRBJ1-3; TRBD1 aligns across 7 bases. V lost 2 bases to trimming and J lost 3 bases; unmatched junction nucleotides: 5. CDR1 and CDR2 (germline): SGHRS, YFSETQ. This CDR3 comprises 15 residues. The complete variable domain, with remaining parts taken from reference TRBV5-1 and TRBJ1-3, reads KAGVTQTPRYLIKTRGQQVTLSCSPISGHRSVSWYQQTPGQGLQFLFEYFSETQRNKGNFPGRFSGRQFSNSRSEMNVSTLELGDSALYLCASSLRTGRGNTIYFGEGSWLTVV.

A single count supports this clone. The chain uses TRBV5-1 and TRBJ2-5; D is uncertain. V dropped 0 bases and J dropped 3 bases, with 3 bases sitting between them. The CDR3 is 12 amino acids. Germline V gene sequence: CDR1 SGHRS, CDR2 YFSETQ. CDR3 in amino acids: CASSLAEETQYF. CDR3 DNA: TGCGCCAGCAGCTTGGCAGAAGAGACCCAGTACTTC.

V usage is TRBV28 and J usage is TRBJ2-7; D may correspond to TRBD1 or TRBD2 (5 bases each). In germline, CDR1 is MDHEN, CDR2 SYDVKM. Trimming took off 6 bases at V and 2 bases at J, with 11 bases between the two ends. The CDR3 has 13 amino acids. CDR3 sequence: CASSRDPAYEQYF. The CDR3 DNA reads as TGTGCCAGCAGCCGGGACCCAGCCTACGAGCAGTACTTC.

The chain is built from TRBV5-6 and TRBJ2-7, with 11 bases matching TRBD2. The CDR3 is made up of 14 amino acids. J lost 4 bases, V lost 4 bases, and 4 bases had no gene match. Germline CDR1 reads SGHDT; CDR2 reads YYEEEE. The CDR3 DNA reads TGTGCCAGCAGCGGACTAGCGGGCAATTACGAGCAGTACTTC. Its translation: CASSGLAGNYEQYF.

The chain employs TRBV25-1 and TRBJ1-1, with TRBD1 identical over 8 bases. The V and J ends lost 9 bases and 1 base, in that order; junction bases with no gene match: 1. Germline CDR1 is MGHDK and CDR2 is SYGVNS. There are 12 residues in the CDR3. CDR3 in DNA: TGTGCCAGGGGACAGGCGAACACTGAAGCTTTCTTT. Its translation: CARGQANTEAFF.